The 22 T cell receptor beta chains below were found in one sample sequenced in a study of neurological immune-mediated disorders. TCRdb recomputed calls from the 5' RACE reads with MiXCR, one row per CDR3 protein. Of about 50,000 distinct CDR3 sequences in the sample, roughly 17% are singletons; the top ten hold 4.4%. The specimen sequenced was PBMCs. The receptors were sampled from a man in his sixties in good health.

In its sample, this clonotype was seen many times. The genes are TRBV9 and TRBJ2-7, with a tentative D call TRBD2 (5 bases). V was trimmed by 4 bases and J by 1 base, leaving 18 bases between them. The CDR3 has 16 residues. The V gene's germline CDR1 is SGDLS and CDR2 YYNGEE. The CDR3 is CASSTHWGARSYEQYF. CDR3 DNA sequence: TGTGCCAGCAGCACCCACTGGGGAGCCAGATCCTACGAGCAGTACTTC.

This clonotype was detected ten times or more. The chain couples TRBV7-3 to TRBJ2-1; D perhaps matches TRBD2 (7 bases). This CDR3 is 16 amino acids long. V was cut by 5 bases and J by 5 bases, with 19 bases left in between. CDR1 and CDR2 (germline): SGHTA, FQGTGA. The CDR3 DNA reads as TGTGCCAGCAGCCCCGTGGGGGCTAGCGGACACAATGAGCAGTTCTTC. Protein sequence: CASSPVGASGHNEQFF. Variable domain in full (rest from reference TRBV7-3 and TRBJ2-1): GAGVSQTPSNKVTEKGKYVELRCDPISGHTALYWYRQSLGQGPEFLIYFQGTGAADDSGLPNDRFFAVRPEGSVSTLKIQRTERGDSAVYLCASSPVGASGHNEQFFGPGTRLTVL.

Many counts were recorded for this clonotype. The chain recombines TRBV5-5 with TRBJ2-5; 9 bases line up with TRBD1. Germline V gene data show CDR1 as SGHKS and CDR2 as YYEKEE (reference sequence). J gave up 2 bases and V 4 bases, and 12 bases lay outside the gene matches. The CDR3 sequence is 17 residues long. The CDR3 nucleotides read TGTGCCAGCAGCCAGGCGGACAGGGGCACTATTCAAGAGACCCAGTACTTC. As protein: CASSQADRGTIQETQYF. The entire variable domain, with the rest obtained from reference TRBV5-5 and TRBJ2-5, is as follows: DAGVTQSPTHLIKTRGQQVTLRCSPISGHKSVSWYQQVLGQGPQFIFQYYEKEERGRGNFPDRFSARQFPNYSSELNVNALLLGDSALYLCASSQADRGTIQETQYFGPGTRLLVL.

At least ten counts were recorded for this clonotype. The chain links TRBV6-5 to TRBJ1-4, with no clear D. Germline CDR1 is MNHEY and CDR2 is SVGAGI. This CDR3 is 12 amino acids long. V was clipped by 6 bases and J by 6 bases, with 8 bases between them. The CDR3 coding sequence is TGTGCCAGCAGGCGGAGCGATGAAAAACTGTTTTTT. This encodes CASRRSDEKLFF.

The CDR3 DNA reads TGCAGTGCTAGAGATCCCGGGACAGGGGGCACTGAAGCTTTCTTT. Its translation is CSARDPGTGGTEAFF. The J gene is TRBJ1-1, the V gene TRBV20-1; 11 nucleotides agree with TRBD1. In germline, CDR1 is DFQATT, CDR2 SNEGSKA (reference sequence). V lost 0 bases and J lost 4; bases outside the gene matches: 4. This CDR3 contains 15 residues.

Regarding this clonotype: The junction and the germline gene differ at one end; a read error may be behind it. This chain's CDR3 is CVSSRSQAGGPDTQYF. Written as DNA, the CDR3 is TGTGTCAGCTCCCGCAGTCAAGCGGGAGGCCCAGATACGCAGTATTTT. This chain links TRBV18 with TRBJ2-3; 9 bases fit TRBD2. The germline CDR1 and CDR2 sequences are KGHSH and LQKENI. CDR3 length: 16 residues.

This clonotype occurred many times. This chain links TRBV10-3 with TRBJ1-1; D unclear. The length of the CDR3 is 13 residues. CDR1 ENHRY and CDR2 SYGVKD come from the germline V gene. Trimming cost V 7 bases and J 1 base, with 10 bases left between them. The CDR3 DNA reads as TGTGCCATCATGGGCGAATGGAACACTGAAGCTTTCTTT. Amino acid sequence: CAIMGEWNTEAFF.

There are many counts of this clonotype. V gene TRBV28 combines with J gene TRBJ2-2; D call uncertain. The length of the CDR3 is 13 residues. Looked up from germline, CDR1 is MDHEN and CDR2 is SYDVKM. With 2 bases removed from V and 6 bases from J, the gap between germline ends came to 7 bases. The CDR3 nucleotides are TGTGCCAGCAGTTTAAATAGGGCCGGGGAGCTGTTTTTT. Its translation: CASSLNRAGELFF.

The table lists this clonotype with a count of one. This chain joins TRBV10-3 and TRBJ2-3; D might be TRBD1 (5 bases). The germline V and J ends were trimmed by 4 bases and 2 bases, with 10 bases remaining between them. Per the germline V gene, CDR1 is ENHRY and CDR2 is SYGVKD. This CDR3 has 14 residues. This chain's CDR3 is CAISGDRNTDTQYF. The DNA for the CDR3 is TGTGCCATCAGTGGTGACAGAAACACAGATACGCAGTATTTT.

This clonotype showed up many times. DNA for the CDR3: TGTGCCAGCAGCCCCCGTGACCGCGATAGCACTGAAGCTTTCTTT. Translated, it gives CASSPRDRDSTEAFF. This chain connects TRBV9 to TRBJ1-1; D is ambiguous. Germline CDR1 is SGDLS and CDR2 is YYNGEE. CDR3 size: 15 residues. V was shortened by 4 bases and J by 4 bases, with 17 bases between the two germline ends. Together with reference TRBV9 and TRBJ1-1, the CDR3 gives the full variable domain: DSGVTQTPKHLITATGQRVTLRCSPRSGDLSVYWYQQSLDQGLQFLIQYYNGEERAKGNILERFSAQQFPDLHSELNLSSLELGDSALYFCASSPRDRDSTEAFFGQGTRLTVV.

This chain connects TRBV7-2 to TRBJ1-6, with D possibly matching TRBD1 (6 bases). Germline CDR1 and CDR2: SGHTA and FQGNSA. The CDR3 totals 15 residues. V lost 4 bases and J lost 7, with 14 bases in between. CDR3 loop: CASSSDRTGNSPLHF. CDR3 nucleotides: TGTGCCAGCAGCTCCGACAGGACGGGAAATTCACCCCTCCACTTT. The full variable domain, in which reference TRBV7-2 and TRBJ1-6 provide the parts outside the CDR3, is GAGVSQSPSNKVTEKGKDVELRCDPISGHTALYWYRQSLGQGLEFLIYFQGNSAPDKSGLPSDRFSAERTGGSVSTLTIQRTQQEDSAVYLCASSSDRTGNSPLHFGNGTRLTVT.

The genes are TRBV6-1 and TRBJ2-1, with TRBD2 identical over 7 bases. Germline V CDR1 and CDR2: MNHNS, SASEGT. Germline trimming cut 4 bases from V and 14 bases from J; bases unmatched to any gene: 8. This CDR3 is built from 12 residues. This CDR3 is CASSAGTNWEFF. The CDR3 nucleotides are TGTGCCAGCAGTGCTGGGACTAACTGGGAGTTCTTC.

This clonotype was seen ten or more times. The chain couples TRBV20-1 to TRBJ2-7; D uncertain. V gave up 3 bases and J gave up 0 bases, with 12 bases separating them. This CDR3 contains 14 residues. Per germline, CDR1 DFQATT and CDR2 SNEGSKA (reference sequence). In DNA form, the CDR3 reads TGCAGTGCTAGTCTGTCCGGAAACTCCTACGAGCAGTACTTC. Translation: CSASLSGNSYEQYF.

This clonotype has ten or more counts. V usage is TRBV27 and J usage is TRBJ2-7; the D gene is possibly TRBD1 (6 bases). CDR1 and CDR2 from the germline V gene are MNHEY and SMNVEV (reference sequence). V was cut by 6 bases and J by 7 bases, with 16 bases left in between. The CDR3 spans 13 residues. The CDR3, as DNA: TGTGCCAGCAGGGGACGGAGCCAGGGGGAGCAGTACTTC. Its protein product is CASRGRSQGEQYF.

Many counts were recorded for this clonotype. CDR3 in DNA: TGCAGCGTTCGGTCGGGACGGACTGCAGAGACCCAGTACTTC. Its translation is CSVRSGRTAETQYF. This chain connects TRBV29-1 to TRBJ2-5; the D call may be TRBD1 or TRBD2 (5 bases each). Germline loops: CDR1 SQVTM, CDR2 ANQGSEA. V was cut by 5 bases and J by 4 bases, with 17 bases left in between. This CDR3 comprises 14 residues.

This clonotype was counted only a few times. The chain employs TRBV6-6 and TRBJ2-1; no firm D call. The CDR3 length is 14 residues. V dropped 0 bases and J dropped 8 bases, with 11 bases sitting between them. In germline, CDR1 is MNHNY, CDR2 SVGAGI (reference sequence). This chain's CDR3 is CASSYSGWADEQFF. The CDR3 DNA is TGTGCCAGCAGTTACTCCGGGTGGGCAGATGAGCAGTTCTTC.

This clonotype was counted at least ten times. The rearrangement links TRBV5-1 to TRBJ2-3, with TRBD2 matching over 9 bases. Germline V lookup: CDR1 SGHRS, CDR2 YFSETQ. The CDR3 consists of 15 residues. Germline trimming cut 7 bases from V and 5 bases from J; bases unmatched to any gene: 11. The CDR3 loop reads CASRLREGRIDTQYF. As DNA, the CDR3 is TGCGCCAGCCGGCTGCGGGAGGGCCGAATAGATACGCAGTATTTT.

Only a few counts were recorded for this clonotype. The J gene is TRBJ2-5, the V gene TRBV5-6, with 8 bases lining up with TRBD1. The J segment lost 2 bases and the V segment lost 1 base, leaving 7 bases of the junction unmatched. This CDR3 region has 16 residues. Germline V lookup: CDR1 SGHDT, CDR2 YYEEEE. CDR3 DNA sequence: TGTGCCAGCAGCTTGCAGACAGGGGTTTCACAAGAGACCCAGTACTTC. Its translation is CASSLQTGVSQETQYF.

This clonotype was detected many times. This chain uses TRBV28 with TRBJ1-6; 10 bases agree with TRBD1. CDR1 is MDHEN and CDR2 is SYDVKM in the germline V gene. The J segment lost 8 bases and the V segment lost 4 bases, leaving 5 bases of the junction unmatched. CDR3 size: 15 residues. CDR3 sequence (DNA): TGTGCCAGCAGTTCATGGACAGGGGGGGATTCACCCCTCCACTTT. Its protein product is CASSSWTGGDSPLHF.

The chain is built from TRBV29-1 and TRBJ1-1, with D uncertain. The germline V and J ends were trimmed by 5 bases and 3 bases, with 16 bases remaining between them. The germline gives CDR1 SQVTM, CDR2 ANQGSEA. The CDR3 runs 14 residues. The CDR3 bases are TGCAGCGTTTGGTTGGTCAGCTTGGACACTGAAGCTTTCTTT. Translated, it gives CSVWLVSLDTEAFF.

This clonotype has more than one count but fewer than ten. The chain uses TRBV4-2 and TRBJ1-1, with 7 bases that match TRBD1. Trimming took 0 bases from V and 6 from J; bases not matched to a gene: 7. Germline CDR1 reads LGHNA; CDR2 reads YNFKEQ. The CDR3 extends over 15 amino acids. The CDR3, as DNA: TGTGCCAGCAGCCAAGAGACAGGGTGGGGGGCTGAAGCTTTCTTT. Translation: CASSQETGWGAEAFF.

At least ten counts were recorded for this clonotype. The chain is built from TRBV20-1 and TRBJ2-1; D is perhaps TRBD1 or TRBD2 (6 bases each). The germline V gene encodes CDR1 DFQATT and CDR2 SNEGSKA (reference sequence). Trimming left V 0 bases short and J 4 bases short, with 19 bases between. This CDR3 spans 17 amino acids. CDR3 bases: TGCAGTGCTAGAGATGAGGGGGGAAAGGGAAGGTACAATGAGCAGTTCTTC. Translation gives CSARDEGGKGRYNEQFF.